This passage covers 13 T cell receptor beta chains from one sample sequenced in a study of shared clonotypes between healthy human individuals. Produced via immunoSEQ multiplex PCR; TCRdb's table is partial and in-frame only. The repertoire consists of hundreds of thousands of clones, with around two thirds occurring once and the leading ten covering roughly 1.7%. Sequencing input: memory CD4+ T cells sorted from blood. The subset was: CD45RA-negative fraction. The receptors were gathered from a woman between 25 and 40 years old in good health.

This clone was counted many times. The V gene is TRBV5-1, the J gene TRBJ1-1, with a possible D match to TRBD1 (6 bases). Germline V gives CDR1 SGHRS, CDR2 YFSETQ. CDR3 size: 15 residues. V was shortened by 0 bases and J by 4 bases, with 13 bases between the two germline ends. This CDR3 is CASSLEGGISTEAFF. The CDR3 coding sequence is TGCGCCAGCAGCTTGGAAGGGGGGATTAGCACTGAAGCTTTCTTT.

This clone has just one count. CDR3 loop: CASSETSGRRETQYF. In DNA, the CDR3 is TGTGCCAGCAGCGAAACTAGCGGGAGGAGGGAGACCCAGTACTTC. The chain couples TRBV7-2 to TRBJ2-5; 12 positions agree with TRBD2. The trim removed 5 bases at V and 5 bases at J, leaving 6 bases unmatched. CDR1 and CDR2 from the germline V gene are SGHTA and FQGNSA. The CDR3 has 15 residues.

This clone was seen a handful of times. The chain couples TRBV28 to TRBJ2-5; possible D gene TRBD1, 5 bases. Trimming pared 5 bases from V and 9 bases from J, leaving 22 bases between. The CDR3 extends over 15 amino acids. CDR1 and CDR2 from the germline V gene are MDHEN and SYDVKM. The CDR3 bases are TGTGCCAGCAGTCACAAGGACCAGTCCAGGGCGGCCCAGTACTTC. Translation gives CASSHKDQSRAAQYF.

The chain joins TRBV4-1 to TRBJ2-5; TRBD2 matches at 11 bases. In germline, CDR1 is MGHRA, CDR2 YSYEKL. The CDR3 covers 15 residues. V gave up 4 bases and J gave up 5 bases; unmatched junction bases: 6. The CDR3 bases are TGCGCCAGCAGCCGGGAGAGGACTAGCGGGGAGACCCAGTACTTC. As protein: CASSRERTSGETQYF.

The gene calls are TRBV25-1 and TRBJ2-1; 11 bases agree with TRBD2. The V gene's germline CDR1 is MGHDK and CDR2 SYGVNS. V gave up 4 bases and J gave up 6 bases; unmatched junction bases: 2. The CDR3 loop spans 14 amino acids. CDR3 in amino acids: CASSGGTSGNEQFF. The CDR3 coding sequence is TGTGCCAGCAGTGGGGGGACTAGCGGCAATGAGCAGTTCTTC. The full variable domain, in which reference TRBV25-1 and TRBJ2-1 provide the parts outside the CDR3, is EADIYQTPRYLVIGTGKKITLECSQTMGHDKMYWYQQDPGMELHLIHYSYGVNSTEKGDLSSESTVSRIRTEHFPLTLESARPSHTSQYLCASSGGTSGNEQFFGPGTRLTVL.

The genes are TRBV15 and TRBJ1-3, with D maybe TRBD1 (5 bases). The CDR3 has 16 amino acids. CDR1 LNHNV and CDR2 YYDKDF come from the germline V gene (reference sequence). V shed 0 bases and J shed 11 bases, with 20 bases lying between them. The CDR3, as DNA: TGTGCCACCAGCAGAGATACTTTTGGGGGGAAAGGGGCCATATATTTT. Its protein product is CATSRDTFGGKGAIYF.

In nucleotides, the CDR3 is TGTGCCAGCAGCGGGACTAGCGGGATCTCCTACGAGCAGTACTTC. Translation: CASSGTSGISYEQYF. The V gene is TRBV7-2, the J gene TRBJ2-7, with 13 positions matching TRBD2. CDR3 length: 15 amino acids. Germline V gives CDR1 SGHTA, CDR2 FQGNSA. Trimming took 5 bases from V and 0 from J; bases not matched to a gene: 1.

V and J are TRBV4-2 and TRBJ2-7, with D tentatively TRBD1 or TRBD2 (5 bases each). Germline V lookup: CDR1 LGHNA, CDR2 YNFKEQ. This CDR3 is 14 amino acids long. Between the trimmed V and J ends, which lost 1 base and 3 bases, there was a span of 10 bases. The CDR3 is CASSQVRGHYEQYF. The DNA of the CDR3 is TGTGCCAGCAGCCAAGTTCGGGGCCACTACGAGCAGTACTTC.

This clone has a count of ten or more. This CDR3 is also generated by other DNA sequences in the sample. This chain uses TRBV4-1 with TRBJ1-5; D perhaps matches TRBD1 (6 bases). V lost 0 bases and J 4 bases, leaving 7 bases between the germline ends. In germline, CDR1 is MGHRA, CDR2 YSYEKL. The CDR3 covers 14 residues. The DNA of the CDR3 is TGCGCCAGCAGCCAAGACCAGGGGAATCAGCCCCAGCATTTT. It translates to CASSQDQGNQPQHF.

This clone was observed a few times. V is TRBV6-1 and J is TRBJ2-3; possibly TRBD2 for D (6 bases). V was pared by 6 bases and J by 3 bases, with 10 bases between. The germline V gene has CDR1 MNHNS and CDR2 SASEGT. The CDR3 totals 13 residues. DNA of the CDR3: TGTGCCAGCAGGGCAGGGAGGACAGATACGCAGTATTTT. It specifies CASRAGRTDTQYF.

The chain carries TRBV30 and TRBJ1-5; the D gene is possibly TRBD1 (6 bases). Per germline, CDR1 GTSNPN and CDR2 SVGIG (reference sequence). The ends were cut back, 4 bases at V and 4 bases at J, with 17 bases in the middle. The CDR3 is 15 amino acids. CDR3: CAWKGQGQRNQPQHF. DNA of the CDR3: TGTGCCTGGAAAGGTCAGGGACAACGGAATCAGCCCCAGCATTTT.

This clone was recorded only once. A read error is the likely source, as a far larger clone sits one nucleotide away. In the same sample, other DNA sequences code for this CDR3. This chain joins TRBV7-9 and TRBJ2-2; 9 bases match TRBD1. The trim removed 5 bases at V and 5 bases at J, leaving 9 bases unmatched. Germline V gene lookup returns CDR1 SEHNR and CDR2 FQNEAQ (reference sequence). The CDR3 loop spans 16 amino acids. The CDR3 DNA follows: TGTGCCAGCAGCCAGACAGGGGGGTGGGCGACCGGGGAGCTGTTTTTT. Its translation is CASSQTGGWATGELFF.

The chain links TRBV28 to TRBJ2-3, with 12 bases matching TRBD2. Trimming at V came to 7 bases and at J to 7 bases, leaving 12 bases not matched to a gene. The CDR3 is 16 amino acids. Germline CDR1 reads MDHEN; CDR2 reads SYDVKM. The CDR3 here is CASKGLAGGPDNTQYF. CDR3 coding DNA: TGTGCCAGCAAGGGGCTAGCGGGAGGGCCCGACAATACGCAGTATTTT.